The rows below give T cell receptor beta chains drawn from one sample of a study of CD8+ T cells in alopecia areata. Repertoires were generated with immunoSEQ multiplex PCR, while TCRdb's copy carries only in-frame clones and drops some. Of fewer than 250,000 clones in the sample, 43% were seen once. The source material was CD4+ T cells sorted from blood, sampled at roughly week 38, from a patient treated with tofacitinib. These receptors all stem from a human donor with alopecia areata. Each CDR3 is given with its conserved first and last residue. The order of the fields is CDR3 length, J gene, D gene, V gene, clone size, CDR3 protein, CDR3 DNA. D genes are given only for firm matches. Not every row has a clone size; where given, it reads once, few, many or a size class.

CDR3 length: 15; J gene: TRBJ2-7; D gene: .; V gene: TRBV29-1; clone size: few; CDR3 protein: CSVEDRGLGHYEQYF; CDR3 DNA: TGCAGCGTTGAAGATCGGGGCCTGGGTCACTACGAGCAGTACTTC
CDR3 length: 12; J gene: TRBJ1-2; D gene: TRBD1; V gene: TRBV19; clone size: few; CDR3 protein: CASSRTGHGYTF; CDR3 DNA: TGTGCCAGTAGTAGGACAGGGCATGGCTACACCTTC
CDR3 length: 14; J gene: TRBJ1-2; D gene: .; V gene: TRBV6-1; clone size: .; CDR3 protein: CASSVFRDGYGYTF; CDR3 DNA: TGTGCCAGCAGTGTCTTCAGGGATGGGTATGGCTACACCTTC
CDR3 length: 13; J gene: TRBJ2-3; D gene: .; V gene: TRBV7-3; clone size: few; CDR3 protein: CASSFLRTDTQYF; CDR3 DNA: TGTGCCAGCAGCTTTCTCAGGACAGATACGCAGTATTTT
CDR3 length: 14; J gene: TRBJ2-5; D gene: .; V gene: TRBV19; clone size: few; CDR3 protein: CASSPQPGGKTQYF; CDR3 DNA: TGTGCCAGTAGTCCTCAACCTGGGGGGAAGACCCAGTACTTC
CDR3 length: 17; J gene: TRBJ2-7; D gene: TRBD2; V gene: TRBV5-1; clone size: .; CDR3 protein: CASSWNPGLAGGYEQYF; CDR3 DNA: TGCGCCAGCAGCTGGAACCCGGGACTAGCGGGAGGTTACGAGCAGTACTTC
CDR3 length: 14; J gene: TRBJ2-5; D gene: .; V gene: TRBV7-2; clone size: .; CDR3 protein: CASSLEGTQETQYF; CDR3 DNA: TGTGCCAGCAGCTTAGAGGGCACCCAAGAGACCCAGTACTTC
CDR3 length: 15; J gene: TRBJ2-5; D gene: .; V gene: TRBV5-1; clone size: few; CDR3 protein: CASSLASRAGETQYF; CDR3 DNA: TGCGCCAGCAGCTTGGCGTCCCGGGCGGGAGAGACCCAGTACTTC
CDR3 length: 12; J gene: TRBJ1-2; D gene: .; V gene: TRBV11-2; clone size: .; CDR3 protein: CASSLDGRGYTF; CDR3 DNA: TGTGCCAGCAGCTTAGACGGGCGCGGCTACACCTTC
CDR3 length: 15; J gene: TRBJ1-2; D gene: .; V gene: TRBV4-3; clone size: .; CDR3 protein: CASSQDPGEGRGYTF; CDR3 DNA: TGCGCCAGCAGCCAAGATCCCGGGGAGGGACGTGGCTACACCTTC
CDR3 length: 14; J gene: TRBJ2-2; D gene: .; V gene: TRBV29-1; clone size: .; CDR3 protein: CSVLRGENTGELFF; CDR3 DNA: TGCAGCGTTTTGAGAGGGGAGAACACCGGGGAGCTGTTTTTT
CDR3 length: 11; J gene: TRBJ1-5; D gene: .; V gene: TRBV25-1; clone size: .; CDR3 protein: CASDGHQPQHF; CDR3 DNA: TGTGCCAGCGACGGTCATCAGCCCCAGCATTTT
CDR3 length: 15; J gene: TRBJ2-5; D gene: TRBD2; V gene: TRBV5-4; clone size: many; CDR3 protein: CASSFGTSPGETQYF; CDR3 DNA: TGTGCCAGCAGCTTCGGGACTAGCCCAGGAGAGACCCAGTACTTC
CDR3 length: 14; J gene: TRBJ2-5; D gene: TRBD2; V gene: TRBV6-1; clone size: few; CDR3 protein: CASSEAGTGGTQYF; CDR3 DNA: TGTGCCAGCAGTGAAGCGGGGACGGGAGGGACCCAGTACTTC
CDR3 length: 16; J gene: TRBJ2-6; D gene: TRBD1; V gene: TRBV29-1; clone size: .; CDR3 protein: CSVSGTGESGANVLTF; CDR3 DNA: TGCAGCGTTTCCGGGACAGGGGAGTCTGGGGCCAACGTCCTGACTTTC
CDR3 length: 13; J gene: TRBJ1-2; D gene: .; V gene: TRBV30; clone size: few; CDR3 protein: CAWSGGKAYGYTF; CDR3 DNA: TGTGCCTGGAGTGGGGGGAAGGCCTATGGCTACACCTTC
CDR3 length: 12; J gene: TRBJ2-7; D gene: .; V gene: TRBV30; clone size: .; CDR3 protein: CAWGRTSSEQYF; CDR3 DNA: TGTGCCTGGGGACGGACCTCCTCTGAGCAGTACTTC
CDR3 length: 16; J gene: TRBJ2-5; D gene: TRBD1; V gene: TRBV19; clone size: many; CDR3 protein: CASSIGLDRERETQYF; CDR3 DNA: TGTGCCAGTAGTATAGGGCTCGACAGGGAACGAGAGACCCAGTACTTC
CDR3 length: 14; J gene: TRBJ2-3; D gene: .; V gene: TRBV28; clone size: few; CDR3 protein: CASTLFGVTDTQYF; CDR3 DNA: TGTGCCAGCACCCTTTTCGGTGTCACAGATACGCAGTATTTT
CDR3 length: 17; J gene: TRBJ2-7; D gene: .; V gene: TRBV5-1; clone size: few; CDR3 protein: CASSLGLGQRKSYEQYF; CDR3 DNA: TGCGCCAGCAGCTTGGGGTTAGGTCAACGAAAGTCCTACGAGCAGTACTTC
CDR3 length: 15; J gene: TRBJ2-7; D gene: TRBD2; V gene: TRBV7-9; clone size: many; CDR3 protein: CASSHGTSGGYEQYF; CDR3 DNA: TGTGCCAGCAGCCATGGGACTAGCGGGGGCTACGAGCAGTACTTC
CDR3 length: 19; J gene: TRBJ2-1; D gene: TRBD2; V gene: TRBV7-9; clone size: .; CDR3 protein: CASSSHGGTSGSSYNEQFF; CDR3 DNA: TGTGCCAGCAGCTCCCACGGGGGGACTAGCGGAAGCTCCTACAATGAGCAGTTCTTC
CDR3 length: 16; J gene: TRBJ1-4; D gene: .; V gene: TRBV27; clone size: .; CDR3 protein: CASSLSRRNFNEKLFF; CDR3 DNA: TGTGCCAGCAGTTTGTCCCGACGGAACTTTAATGAAAAACTGTTTTTT
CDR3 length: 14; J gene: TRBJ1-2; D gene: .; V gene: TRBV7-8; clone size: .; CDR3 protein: CASSLGRANYGYTF; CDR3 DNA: TGTGCCAGCAGCTTAGGCAGAGCTAACTATGGCTACACCTTC
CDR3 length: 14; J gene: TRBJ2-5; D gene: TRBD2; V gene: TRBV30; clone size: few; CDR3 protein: CAWSVPGGSETQYF; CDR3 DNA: TGTGCCTGGAGTGTACCGGGGGGGTCAGAGACCCAGTACTTC
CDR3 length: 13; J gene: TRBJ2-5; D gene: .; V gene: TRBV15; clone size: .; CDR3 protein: CATKADTGTAQYF; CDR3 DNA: TGTGCCACCAAGGCGGACACCGGGACGGCCCAGTACTTC
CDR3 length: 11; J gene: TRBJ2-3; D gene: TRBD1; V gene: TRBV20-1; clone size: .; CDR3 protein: CSAERQGSQYF; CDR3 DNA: TGCAGTGCGGAAAGACAGGGCTCGCAGTATTTT
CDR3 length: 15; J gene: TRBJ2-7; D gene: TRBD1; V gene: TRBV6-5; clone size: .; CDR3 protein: CASSLNRGTPYEQYF; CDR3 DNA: TGTGCCAGCAGTCTGAACAGGGGTACCCCCTACGAGCAGTACTTC
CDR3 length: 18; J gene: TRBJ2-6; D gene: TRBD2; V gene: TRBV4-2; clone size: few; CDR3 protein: CASSQGGREGPGANVLTF; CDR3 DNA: TGTGCCAGCAGCCAAGGAGGGCGGGAGGGCCCTGGGGCCAACGTCCTGACTTTC
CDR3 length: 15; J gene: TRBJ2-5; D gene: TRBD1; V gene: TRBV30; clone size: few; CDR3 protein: CAWGTGSPRGETQYF; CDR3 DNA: TGTGCCTGGGGGACAGGGTCGCCGCGGGGCGAGACCCAGTACTTC
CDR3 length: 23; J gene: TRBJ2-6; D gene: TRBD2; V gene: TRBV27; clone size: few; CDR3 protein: CASSRRRGLAGDGIVSGANVLTF; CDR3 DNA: TGTGCCAGCTCGAGGCGAAGGGGACTAGCGGGAGATGGAATCGTCTCTGGGGCCAACGTCCTGACTTTC
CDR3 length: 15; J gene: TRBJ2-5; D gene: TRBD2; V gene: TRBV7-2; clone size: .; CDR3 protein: CASSLMSLAAHAQYF; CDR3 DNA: TGTGCCAGCAGCCTTATGTCCCTAGCGGCCCACGCCCAGTACTTC
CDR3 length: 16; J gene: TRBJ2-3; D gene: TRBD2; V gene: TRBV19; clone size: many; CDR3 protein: CASSMSVAGVPDTQYF; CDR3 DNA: TGTGCCAGTAGTATGTCAGTAGCGGGAGTGCCGGATACGCAGTATTTT
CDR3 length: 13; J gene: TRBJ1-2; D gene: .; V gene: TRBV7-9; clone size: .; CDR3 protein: CASSLVSNYGYTF; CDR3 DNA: TGTGCCAGCAGCTTAGTTTCGAACTATGGCTACACCTTC
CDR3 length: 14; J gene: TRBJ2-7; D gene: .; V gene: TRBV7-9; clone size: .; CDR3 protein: CASSSWGASDEQYF; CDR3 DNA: TGTGCCAGCAGCTCATGGGGGGCTTCCGACGAGCAGTACTTC
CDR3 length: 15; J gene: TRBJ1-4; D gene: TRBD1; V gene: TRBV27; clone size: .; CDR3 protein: CASSLRQGSNEKLFF; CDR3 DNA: TGTGCCAGCAGTTTGCGACAGGGGTCTAATGAAAAACTGTTTTTT